This section outlines one T cell receptor (beta chain) sequence together with its context. Its antigen specificity is not known. Within one base of it there is no much larger clone, and no base qualities were kept. This sample was taken from a study of T cell therapy after organ transplantation (dated by TCRdb to about 2019). Study-wide context: The therapy products consisted of autologous CMV-specific T cells grown in vitro for approximately 13 days using a peptide pool of 30 HLA class I and II CMV epitopes. Patients were given up to 6 doses of T cells at 2-week intervals and were followed for around 7 months after finishing therapy. About 80% of the ten patients were classed as clinical responders and two as nonresponders. Before T cell therapy commenced, pretherapy samples of peripheral blood were collected. Of the ten to eleven patients, only seven or eight had long-term post-therapy samples available. Across 2 to 6 intravenous infusions, patients got a median of 1.92 x 10^8 CMV-specific T cells. A follow-up TRBV repertoire analysis was performed on an open-label phase I trial of autologous CMV-specific adoptive T cell therapy in solid-organ transplant recipients.

Using the immunoSEQ two-step, bias-controlled multiplex PCR assay, TRB CDR3 regions were amplified from genomic DNA. An Illumina NextSeq 500 was used to sequence the CDR3 libraries. As for the original processing: The immunoSEQ Analyzer platform was used for initial alignment and bioinformatics, including bias normalization against synthetic CDR3 analogs. Annotation of V, D and J genes followed the definitions in the IMGT database. For further TRBV analyses, VDJtools version 1.1.10 and the R package tcR version 2.2.1.11 were used with default settings. For the GLIPH analysis, version 1.0 was run with default settings. To test for significant clonotype frequency changes in CDR3 sequences with at least 5 reads, a 2-sided binomial test with Benjamini-Hochberg correction (alpha = 0.01) was used. TCRdb's version of the immuneACCESS table is confined to in-frame rearrangements and falls short of the full clone set. An unresolved V gene accounts for under half of the shortfall where checked; the remainder is of unknown origin. V, J and clone size were drawn from that table, and D and trimming were deduced from the DNA. The sample yields roughly 48,000 clones; approximately 94% were counted once. The top ten clones comprise 3.1% of the sample.

Reading the label with the study, this specimen's time point is: before start of T cell therapy. Patients were solid-organ transplant recipients with drug-resistant/recurrent cytomegalovirus. Approximately 11 trial participants were chosen for repertoire analysis on the basis of the availability of post-therapy peripheral blood mononuclear cells. A BD FACSAria III was used to sort viable CD3+CD8+CD4- lymphocytes from PBMCs. The Qiagen DNeasy Kit was used to extract genomic DNA from the sorted cells. Findings and caveats that apply to the study as a whole: Assessment of confounders such as concurrent antirejection and antiviral medications was prevented by the small cohort. Reconstitution after therapy appeared to involve both transferred clonotypes and endogenous clonotypes that were not detected in the therapy products. Fold change in CD8 clonality after therapy was inversely correlated with pretherapy clonality, suggesting that less biased repertoires were more receptive to remodeling. Few detected expansions in nonresponders may reflect reduced sample coverage from poor CD8+ T cell yield. Nonresponders showed marked pretherapy clonal expansions with minimal repertoire change after therapy.

The CDR3 has 14 amino acids, counting the end cysteine and phenylalanine. Just CDR3 DNA is preserved here, 42 bases in frame from base 1. Sequences MNHEY (CDR1) and SVGAGI (CDR2) are obtained from the germline V gene. V lost 7 bases and J lost 7 bases, and the count of bases not matched to a germline gene is 9. Here the chain combines TRBV6-5 and TRBJ2-4, with 8 bases aligning to TRBD2. This receptor was obtained from a human patient who had received a solid organ transplant and had CMV disease. This specimen was CD8+ T cells from blood, taken before autologous CMV-specific T cell therapy. The base sequence is TGTGCCAGCACCGGGACTAGTGGGCGTAACATTCAGTACTTC. It codes for CASTGTSGRNIQYF.